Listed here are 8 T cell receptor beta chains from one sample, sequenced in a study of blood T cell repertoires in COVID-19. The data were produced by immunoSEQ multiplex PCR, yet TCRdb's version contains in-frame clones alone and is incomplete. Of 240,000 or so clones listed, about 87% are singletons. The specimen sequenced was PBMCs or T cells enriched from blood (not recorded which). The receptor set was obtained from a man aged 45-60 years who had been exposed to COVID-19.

Here the CDR3 reads CASRLTTFSGESGPRGTQYF. For the CDR3, the DNA is TGCGCCAGCCGACTAACGACATTCTCTGGGGAAAGCGGCCCAAGAGGTACGCAGTATTTT. The chain links TRBV5-1 to TRBJ2-3, with D perhaps TRBD2 (5 bases). Deletions cut 7 bases from V and 8 bases from J, with 38 bases between. Germline loops: CDR1 SGHRS, CDR2 YFSETQ. CDR3 length: 20 amino acids.

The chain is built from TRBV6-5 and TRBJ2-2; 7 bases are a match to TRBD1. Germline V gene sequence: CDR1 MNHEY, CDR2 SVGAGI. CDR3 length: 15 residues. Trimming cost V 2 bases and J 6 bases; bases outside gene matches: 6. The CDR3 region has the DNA TGTGCCAGCAGTTACGGACAGGAAGGGGCCGGGGAGCTGTTTTTT. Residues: CASSYGQEGAGELFF.

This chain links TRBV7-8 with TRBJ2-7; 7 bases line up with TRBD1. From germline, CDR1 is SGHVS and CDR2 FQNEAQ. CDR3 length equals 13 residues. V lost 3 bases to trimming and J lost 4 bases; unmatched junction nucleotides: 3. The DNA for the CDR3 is TGTGCCAGCAGCTTCGACAGGGCTTACGAGCAGTACTTC. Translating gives CASSFDRAYEQYF.

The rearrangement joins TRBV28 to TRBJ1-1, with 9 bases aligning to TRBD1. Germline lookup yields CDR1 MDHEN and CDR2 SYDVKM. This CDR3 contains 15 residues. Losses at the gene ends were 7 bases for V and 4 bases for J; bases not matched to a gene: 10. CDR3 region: CASNAIDRGSTEAFF. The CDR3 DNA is TGTGCCAGCAACGCCATTGACAGGGGGTCCACTGAAGCTTTCTTT. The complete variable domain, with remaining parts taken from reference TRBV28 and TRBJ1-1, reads DVKVTQSSRYLVKRTGEKVFLECVQDMDHENMFWYRQDPGLGLRLIYFSYDVKMKEKGDIPEGYSVSREKKERFSLILESASTNQTSMYLCASNAIDRGSTEAFFGQGTRLTVV.

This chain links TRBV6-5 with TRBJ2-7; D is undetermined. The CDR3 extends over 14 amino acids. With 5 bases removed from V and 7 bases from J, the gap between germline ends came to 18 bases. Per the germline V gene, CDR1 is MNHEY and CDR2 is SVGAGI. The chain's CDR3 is CASSHTYRETEQYF. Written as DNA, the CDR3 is TGTGCCAGCAGTCACACCTACCGTGAGACAGAGCAGTACTTC.

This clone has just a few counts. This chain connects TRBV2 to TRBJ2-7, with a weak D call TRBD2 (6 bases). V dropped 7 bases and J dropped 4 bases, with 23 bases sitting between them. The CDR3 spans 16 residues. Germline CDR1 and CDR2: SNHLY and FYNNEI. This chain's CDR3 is CASTTPPSGLAYEQYF. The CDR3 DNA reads TGTGCCAGCACCACACCCCCTTCGGGACTGGCATACGAGCAGTACTTC.

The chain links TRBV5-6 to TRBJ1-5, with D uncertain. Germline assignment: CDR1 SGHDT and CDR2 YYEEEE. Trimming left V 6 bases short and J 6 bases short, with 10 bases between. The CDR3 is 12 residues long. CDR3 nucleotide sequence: TGTGCCAGCACTCGGGAGGGTCAGCCCCAGCATTTT. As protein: CASTREGQPQHF.

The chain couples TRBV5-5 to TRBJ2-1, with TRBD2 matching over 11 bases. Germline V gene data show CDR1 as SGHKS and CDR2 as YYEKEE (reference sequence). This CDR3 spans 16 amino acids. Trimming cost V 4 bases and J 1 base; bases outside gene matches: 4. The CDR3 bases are TGTGCCAGCAGCCTCCCTAGCGGGGGGTCCTACAATGAGCAGTTCTTC. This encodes CASSLPSGGSYNEQFF.